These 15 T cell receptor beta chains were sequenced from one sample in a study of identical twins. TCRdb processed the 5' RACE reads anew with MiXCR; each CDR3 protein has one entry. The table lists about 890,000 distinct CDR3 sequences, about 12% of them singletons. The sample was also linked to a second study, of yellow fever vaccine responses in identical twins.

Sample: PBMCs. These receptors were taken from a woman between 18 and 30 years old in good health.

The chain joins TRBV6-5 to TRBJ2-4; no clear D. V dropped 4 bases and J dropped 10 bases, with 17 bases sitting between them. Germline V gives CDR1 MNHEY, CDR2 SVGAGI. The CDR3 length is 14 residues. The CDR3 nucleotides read TGTGCCAGCAGTTCCAGCTTGGCAGGCCCGATTCAGTACTTC. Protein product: CASSSSLAGPIQYF.

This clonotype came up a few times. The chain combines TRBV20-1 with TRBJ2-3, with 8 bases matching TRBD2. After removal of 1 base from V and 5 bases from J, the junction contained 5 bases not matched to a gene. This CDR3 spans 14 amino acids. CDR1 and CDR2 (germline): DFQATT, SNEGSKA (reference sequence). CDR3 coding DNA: TGCAGTGCTAGAGTGGCAGCGGGAGAAGATACGCAGTATTTT. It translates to CSARVAAGEDTQYF.

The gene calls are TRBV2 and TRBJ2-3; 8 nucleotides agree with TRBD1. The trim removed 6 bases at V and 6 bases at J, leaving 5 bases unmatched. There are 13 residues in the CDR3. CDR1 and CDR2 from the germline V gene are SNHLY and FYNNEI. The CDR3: CASRTGTGDTQYF. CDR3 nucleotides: TGTGCCAGCAGAACCGGGACAGGCGATACGCAGTATTTT. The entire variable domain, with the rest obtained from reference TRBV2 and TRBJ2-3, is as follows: EPEVTQTPSHQVTQMGQEVILRCVPISNHLYFYWYRQILGQKVEFLVSFYNNEISEKSEIFDDQFSVERPDGSNFTLKIRSTKLEDSAMYFCASRTGTGDTQYFGPGTRLTVL.

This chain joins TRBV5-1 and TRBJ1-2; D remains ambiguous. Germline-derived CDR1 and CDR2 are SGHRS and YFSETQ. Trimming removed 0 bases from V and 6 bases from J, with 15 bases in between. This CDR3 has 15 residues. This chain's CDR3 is CASSLEGFGSDGYTF. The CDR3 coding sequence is TGCGCCAGCAGCTTGGAGGGTTTCGGATCGGATGGCTACACCTTC. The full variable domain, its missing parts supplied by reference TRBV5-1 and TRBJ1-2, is KAGVTQTPRYLIKTRGQQVTLSCSPISGHRSVSWYQQTPGQGLQFLFEYFSETQRNKGNFPGRFSGRQFSNSRSEMNVSTLELGDSALYLCASSLEGFGSDGYTFGSGTRLTVV.

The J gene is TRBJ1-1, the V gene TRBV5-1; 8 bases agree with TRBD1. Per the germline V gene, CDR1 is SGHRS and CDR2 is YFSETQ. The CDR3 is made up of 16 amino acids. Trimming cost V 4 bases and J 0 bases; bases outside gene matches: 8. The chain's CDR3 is CASSRGTGGMNTEAFF. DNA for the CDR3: TGCGCCAGCAGCCGTGGTACAGGGGGAATGAACACTGAAGCTTTCTTT.

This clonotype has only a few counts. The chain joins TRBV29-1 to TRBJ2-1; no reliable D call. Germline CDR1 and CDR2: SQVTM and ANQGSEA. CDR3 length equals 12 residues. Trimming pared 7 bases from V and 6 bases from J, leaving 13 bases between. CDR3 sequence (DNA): TGCAGCGGCAAAGAATGGGGCAATGAGCAGTTCTTC. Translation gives CSGKEWGNEQFF.

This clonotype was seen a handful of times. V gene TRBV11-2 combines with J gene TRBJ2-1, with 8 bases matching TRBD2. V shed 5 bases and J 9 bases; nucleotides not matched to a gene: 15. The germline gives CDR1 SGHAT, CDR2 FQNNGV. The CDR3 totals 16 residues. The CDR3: CASSELAVGATGEQFF. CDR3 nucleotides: TGTGCCAGCAGCGAACTAGCGGTGGGGGCGACGGGTGAGCAGTTCTTC.

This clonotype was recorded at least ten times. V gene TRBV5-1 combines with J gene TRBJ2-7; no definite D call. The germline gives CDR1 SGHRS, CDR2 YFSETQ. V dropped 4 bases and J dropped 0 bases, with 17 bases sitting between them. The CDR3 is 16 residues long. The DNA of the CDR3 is TGCGCCAGCAGCAAAACCCTCCCTACAGTCTCCTACGAGCAGTACTTC. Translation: CASSKTLPTVSYEQYF.

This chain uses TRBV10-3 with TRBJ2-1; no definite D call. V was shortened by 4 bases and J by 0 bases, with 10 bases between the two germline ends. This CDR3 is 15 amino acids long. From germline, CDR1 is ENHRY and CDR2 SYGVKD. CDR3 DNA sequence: TGTGCCATCAGTGTTGACGGCAGCTCCTACAATGAGCAGTTCTTC. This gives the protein CAISVDGSSYNEQFF.

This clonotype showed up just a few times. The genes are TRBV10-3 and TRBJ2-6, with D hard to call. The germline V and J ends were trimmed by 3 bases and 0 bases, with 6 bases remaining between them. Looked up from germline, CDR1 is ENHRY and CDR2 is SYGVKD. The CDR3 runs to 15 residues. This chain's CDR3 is CAISEQLSGANVLTF. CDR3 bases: TGTGCCATCAGTGAACAGCTCTCTGGGGCCAACGTCCTGACTTTC.

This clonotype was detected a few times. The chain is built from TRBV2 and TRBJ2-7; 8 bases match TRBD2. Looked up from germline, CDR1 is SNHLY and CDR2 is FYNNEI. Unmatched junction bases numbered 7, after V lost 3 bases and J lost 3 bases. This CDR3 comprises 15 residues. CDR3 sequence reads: CASSDSGSGNYEQYF. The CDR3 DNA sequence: TGTGCCAGCAGTGATAGCGGTAGCGGGAACTACGAGCAGTACTTC.

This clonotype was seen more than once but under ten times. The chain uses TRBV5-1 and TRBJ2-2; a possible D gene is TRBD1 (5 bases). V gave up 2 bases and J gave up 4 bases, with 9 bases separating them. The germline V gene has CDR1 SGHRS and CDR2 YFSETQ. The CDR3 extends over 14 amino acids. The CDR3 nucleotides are TGCGCCAGCAGCTTACAGGACCCCACCGGGGAGCTGTTTTTT. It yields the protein CASSLQDPTGELFF.

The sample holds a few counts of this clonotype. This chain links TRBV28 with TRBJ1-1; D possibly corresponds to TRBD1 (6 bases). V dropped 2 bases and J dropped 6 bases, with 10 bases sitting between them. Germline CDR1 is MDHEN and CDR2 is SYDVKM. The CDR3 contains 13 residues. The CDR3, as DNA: TGTGCCAGCAGTTTAGGCGGGGGCTCTGAAGCTTTCTTT. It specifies CASSLGGGSEAFF.

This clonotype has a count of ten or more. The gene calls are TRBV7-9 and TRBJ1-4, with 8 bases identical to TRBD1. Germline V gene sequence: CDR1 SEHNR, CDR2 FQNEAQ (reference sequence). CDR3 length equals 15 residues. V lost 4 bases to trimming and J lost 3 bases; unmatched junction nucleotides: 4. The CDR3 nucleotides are TGTGCCAGCAGCTCACAGGGGGTTCCTAATGAAAAACTGTTTTTT. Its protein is CASSSQGVPNEKLFF.

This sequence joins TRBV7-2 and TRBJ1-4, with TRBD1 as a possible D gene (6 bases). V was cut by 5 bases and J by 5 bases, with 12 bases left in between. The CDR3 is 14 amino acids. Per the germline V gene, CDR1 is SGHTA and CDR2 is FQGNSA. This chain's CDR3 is CASSRRGTNEKLFF. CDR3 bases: TGTGCCAGCAGCAGAAGGGGGACGAATGAAAAACTGTTTTTT.